This T cell receptor beta chain was recovered during a study of PD-1 blockade in classical Hodgkin lymphoma. The overall study: Patients were dosed intravenously with nivolumab at 3 mg/kg every 2 weeks.

Libraries were prepared by immunoSEQ multiplex PCR; TCRdb keeps only in-frame clonotypes and omits some of them. The table records about 93,000 clones, around 90% of them present only once. Each patient experienced a relapse that followed autologous stem cell transplantation, and brentuximab vedotin exposure varied. A note on this clone: Its antigen is currently unknown.

This CDR3 has 16 amino acids. The ends were cut back, 0 bases at V and 2 bases at J, with 11 bases in the middle. Germline V CDR1 and CDR2: SQVTM, ANQGSEA. General study points: Newly diagnosed patients reportedly had lower baseline TCR diversity than healthy donors. Significant TCR diversity gains by C4D1 occurred in CD4+ but not CD8+ cells. Complete responders had baseline diversity similar to newly diagnosed patients.

The sequence came from a human donor with classical Hodgkin lymphoma. V gene TRBV29-1 combines with J gene TRBJ2-6; D may be TRBD2 (5 bases). Sequencing used peripheral blood mononuclear cells (PBMCs), obtained before the second cycle of nivolumab. The CDR3 sequence: CSVEDREDPGANVLTF. In DNA, the CDR3 is TGCAGCGTTGAAGATCGGGAAGACCCTGGGGCCAACGTCCTGACTTTC. The whole variable domain, filled in from reference TRBV29-1 and TRBJ2-6, reads SAVISQKPSRDICQRGTSLTIQCQVDSQVTMMFWYRQQPGQSLTLIATANQGSEATYESGFVIDKFPISRPNLTFSTLTVSNMSPEDSSIYLCSVEDREDPGANVLTFGAGSRLTVL.